A single sample gave rise to the 2 T cell receptor beta chains below, sequenced in a study of spatial heterogeneity in lung cancer. TCRdb reprocessed the 5' RACE reads via MiXCR and lists one record per CDR3 protein. The sample contains tens of thousands of distinct CDR3 sequences, about an eighth of which appear only once. Regarding time point: sample taken at primary tumor resection. Unsorted whole RNA samples from tumor, nontumor lung or frozen PBMC were sequenced. The input for sequencing was PBMCs, taken at surgery. The receptors originated from a male donor with early-stage non-small cell lung cancer.

The sample holds many counts of this clonotype. The chain joins TRBV30 to TRBJ2-7; 8 nucleotides align to TRBD1. CDR3 length equals 12 residues. Germline V CDR1 and CDR2: GTSNPN, SVGIG (reference sequence). V trimming: 5 bases; J trimming: 3 bases; junction bases outside the gene matches: 3. The CDR3 DNA reads as TGTGCCTGGTCCGGGACAGGCTACGAGCAGTACTTC. Translation: CAWSGTGYEQYF.

This clonotype has ten or more counts. CDR3 residues: CATSDVESGMSSYNEQFF. In DNA form, the CDR3 reads TGTGCCACCAGTGATGTCGAGAGCGGAATGAGCTCCTACAATGAGCAGTTCTTC. The gene calls are TRBV24-1 and TRBJ2-1, with D perhaps TRBD2 (5 bases). In germline, CDR1 is KGHDR, CDR2 SFDVKD. V was trimmed by 3 bases and J by 0 bases, leaving 17 bases between them. The CDR3 runs to 18 residues.